Sequencing of this T cell receptor beta chain was carried out in a study of CD8+ T cells in alopecia areata. Study-wide background: Treatment of the treated patients consisted of oral tofacitinib, 5 to 10 mg twice daily.

It was cDNA, reverse transcribed from extracted RNA, that served as the sequencing template. The protocol was immunoSEQ multiplex PCR, while the TCRdb copy is restricted to in-frame clones and leaves out a portion. The table records 150,000 to 200,000 clones, approximately 57% of them present only once. Stated treatment: oral pan-JAK inhibitor, 5-10 mg twice daily. V was trimmed by 5 bases and J by 7 bases, leaving 9 bases between them. The CDR3 has 11 amino acids. Germline V gene data show CDR1 as SGHTA and CDR2 as FQGTGA. J is TRBJ2-7 and V is TRBV7-3; the D is unclear. The sequences come from CD4+ T cells sorted from blood, collected at week 24, from a patient treated with tofacitinib. The TCR comes from a human donor with alopecia areata. The CDR3 loop reads CASSRFGEQYF. Written as DNA, the CDR3 is TGTGCCAGCAGCCGCTTCGGGGAGCAGTACTTC.